This T cell receptor beta chain was identified in a study of blood T cell repertoires in COVID-19 (TCRdb year 2020). Background on the whole study: Samples from collaborators originated in the United States, Italy and Spain and spanned both the acute and convalescent phases of COVID-19. The material from the prospective study consisted of cDNA or gDNA derived from T cells, B-cell-depleted T cells, or PBMCs. Deeply sampled blood TCRbeta repertoires from subjects exposed to, actively infected with, or recovered from COVID-19 were included in the dataset. The repertoires were released in a freely available public database intended as a resource for research on the immune response to SARS-CoV-2. The samples were drawn from the first 160 participants of the ongoing ImmuneRACE study and from over 950 subjects provided by 6 global collaborators. Sample metadata almost always included a de-identified subject ID, COVID-19 status, age in years and sex. Where available, HLA class I and class II types were taken from metadata supplied by the sample provider and were not determined by assay-based typing. The study at large found these results: How much clinical and demographic metadata was included differed by source and by participant, and the metadata was provided uncurated.

TCRbeta CDR3 regions were amplified from genomic DNA by means of the immunoSEQ Assay, a bias-controlled multiplex PCR. As for how the authors treated the data: Nucleated cell counts per sample were estimated from amplification of reference gene primers within the assay. Sequence reads were collapsed and filtered to measure the absolute abundance of every unique TCRbeta CDR3 rearrangement. For each sample, productive Simpson clonality was calculated by taking the square root of Simpson's diversity index across productive rearrangements. Entries here come from immuneACCESS through TCRdb and include only in-frame sequences with V and J called. Some clones fail to appear in such tables; in the studies checked, an unresolved V gene covers under half of the shortfall, and the cause of the remainder is unknown. V, J and clone size derive from that table, while D and trimming were established from the DNA sequence. Recorded for this sample are under 450,000 clones; approximately 91% of them occurred a single time. The top ten clonotypes cover under 2% of the sample.

About this clone: Its antigen remains unidentified. No clone much larger than this one lies a single base away; base qualities are absent.

V is clipped by 0 bases and J by 10 bases, and the sequence between their germline boundaries is 14 bases long. Per the germline V gene, SGDLS is the CDR1 and YYNGEE is the CDR2. From its cysteine to its phenylalanine, the CDR3 spans 15 amino acids. CDR3 DNA only is kept here, 45 bases in frame from base 1. One collaborating source in Seattle enrolled patients during active infection and followed them longitudinally through the course of disease. Each collaborating institution followed its own protocols to collect whole blood in K2EDTA tubes. Collaborator samples were shipped for TCRbeta analysis as frozen whole blood, isolated PBMCs, or DNA extracted from either sample type.

The sequenced sample was peripheral blood. Recombination linked TRBV9 to TRBJ1-6; TRBD1 is a possible D gene, resting on 6 matching bases. This sequence originates from a woman in her 40s with COVID-19, enrolled during active disease. CDR3 loop: CASSVEDRFGSPLHF. The DNA sequence is as follows: TGTGCCAGCAGCGTAGAAGACAGGTTCGGATCACCCCTCCACTTT.